One sample yielded the 12 T cell receptor beta chains listed below, sequenced in a study of blood T cell repertoires in COVID-19. The method was immunoSEQ multiplex PCR; TCRdb's version includes in-frame clones alone and lacks a portion of them. This table holds under 250,000 clones, approximately 81% found once. Sample: peripheral blood. Receptors originate from a man aged 50 to 59 who had recovered from COVID-19.

Remarks on this clone: The sample carries other DNA sequences with the same CDR3. For the CDR3, the DNA is TGTGCCAGCAGCCCCCGGACTAGCGGGGGTTACGAGCAGTACTTC. Residues: CASSPRTSGGYEQYF. This sequence joins TRBV13 and TRBJ2-7; 13 nucleotides align to TRBD2. The CDR3 consists of 15 residues. In germline, CDR1 is PRHDT, CDR2 FYEKMQ (reference sequence). V trimming: 5 bases; J trimming: 4 bases; junction bases outside the gene matches: 5.

The genes are TRBV19 and TRBJ1-2; a weak D match, TRBD1 (5 bases). CDR3 length: 14 residues. From germline, CDR1 is LNHDA and CDR2 SQIVND (reference sequence). Trimming removed 7 bases at V and 5 bases at J, with 17 bases between. CDR3 region: CASIRTKLSYGYTF. CDR3 coding DNA: TGTGCCAGTATCCGGACAAAGCTTTCTTATGGCTACACCTTC.

This clone was detected a few times. CDR3 in DNA: TGTGCCAGCAGCGTAGGAGGTAGAAGTGGGGAGACCCAGTACTTC. Protein product: CASSVGGRSGETQYF. The rearrangement joins TRBV9 to TRBJ2-5, with D hard to call. V lost 0 bases and J lost 5, with 14 bases in between. From germline, CDR1 is SGDLS and CDR2 YYNGEE. The CDR3 loop spans 15 amino acids.

The J gene is TRBJ1-3, the V gene TRBV4-2, with TRBD1 matching over 8 bases. This CDR3 has 16 residues. CDR1 is LGHNA, CDR2 YNFKEQ, per germline. V was clipped by 3 bases and J by 3 bases; unmatched bases: 7. This CDR3 reads CASSQQPGGLGNTIYF. Written as DNA, the CDR3 is TGTGCCAGCAGCCAGCAACCAGGGGGCCTTGGAAACACCATATATTTT.

The gene calls are TRBV16 and TRBJ1-2; 9 nucleotides line up with TRBD1. V shed 4 bases and J 7 bases; nucleotides not matched to a gene: 13. The length of the CDR3 is 16 residues. Looked up from germline, CDR1 is KGHSY and CDR2 is FQNENV. The CDR3 is CASSRYPGQGSSGYTF. The CDR3 nucleotides are TGTGCCAGCAGCCGTTACCCGGGACAGGGTTCTTCTGGCTACACCTTC.

The chain is built from TRBV7-2 and TRBJ2-7, with TRBD2 identical over 8 bases. V trimming: 5 bases; J trimming: 6 bases; junction bases outside the gene matches: 12. This CDR3 contains 15 residues. Germline assignment: CDR1 SGHTA and CDR2 FQGNSA. The CDR3: CASSPLGLGDGEQYF. The CDR3 DNA reads as TGTGCCAGCAGCCCCCTGGGACTAGGGGACGGCGAGCAGTACTTC.

The chain is built from TRBV5-1 and TRBJ2-5; possibly TRBD2 for D (6 bases). Germline CDR1 and CDR2: SGHRS and YFSETQ. With 2 bases removed from V and 1 base from J, the gap between germline ends came to 15 bases. The CDR3 spans 16 residues. As DNA, the CDR3 is TGCGCCAGCAGCTTTGGCTGGGGGGTCTCCCAAGAGACCCAGTACTTC. Protein product: CASSFGWGVSQETQYF.

The genes are TRBV5-1 and TRBJ2-2; the match to TRBD2 covers 11 bases. This CDR3 has 17 amino acids. V was clipped by 0 bases and J by 10 bases; unmatched bases: 11. Germline V lookup: CDR1 SGHRS, CDR2 YFSETQ. CDR3 residues: CASSLEVAGGPVAELFF. CDR3 coding DNA: TGCGCCAGCAGCTTGGAGGTAGCGGGAGGGCCTGTTGCGGAGCTGTTTTTT.

This clone was counted only a few times. The chain has TRBV5-1 and TRBJ2-7, with a tentative D call TRBD2 (6 bases). Trimming stripped 0 bases from V and 1 base from J, with 14 bases between. The germline CDR1 and CDR2 sequences are SGHRS and YFSETQ. This CDR3 region has 16 residues. In DNA form, the CDR3 reads TGCGCCAGCAGCTTGGGGGAGGCAGACAGTTCCTACGAGCAGTACTTC. It encodes CASSLGEADSSYEQYF.

The chain joins TRBV28 to TRBJ2-7; the D gene is possibly TRBD1 (6 bases). V was trimmed by 4 bases and J by 5 bases, leaving 15 bases between them. CDR1 and CDR2 (germline): MDHEN, SYDVKM. The CDR3 runs to 14 residues. CDR3 nucleotides: TGTGCCAGCAGTTCCCAGGGGCCCCGGGACGAGCAGTACTTC. Protein sequence: CASSSQGPRDEQYF.

V gene TRBV5-1 combines with J gene TRBJ2-7, with D possibly TRBD2 on 6 matching bases. The CDR3 runs to 14 residues. The V gene lost 2 bases and the J gene lost 5 bases, with 14 bases spanning the gap. Germline lookup yields CDR1 SGHRS and CDR2 YFSETQ. The CDR3 coding sequence is TGCGCCAGCAGCTTAAGAGGGAGGTCTAACGAGCAGTACTTC. It specifies CASSLRGRSNEQYF.

The chain recombines TRBV11-3 with TRBJ1-3, with 7 bases that match TRBD1. CDR1 is SGHNT and CDR2 is YENEEA in the germline V gene. The V segment lost 5 bases and the J segment 0 bases; nucleotides outside the gene matches: 13. The CDR3 is 18 amino acids. The CDR3, as DNA: TGTGCCAGCAGCACATCACCCCCGGGACAGCGCTCTGGAAACACCATATATTTT. Translating it yields CASSTSPPGQRSGNTIYF.